This paragraph reports one T cell receptor (beta chain). The antigen it binds to is not known. Base qualities are not provided; no much larger clone lies one nucleotide away. The cohort comprised 550 to 700 healthy bone marrow donors. All cohort members were sampled while nominally healthy, although unrecorded immune exposures were likely present. The donor was CMV seropositive and was included in the group of some 290 seropositive cohort members. A peripheral blood sample was collected from each donor, and TCR beta sequencing was performed on peripheral blood mononuclear cells. The Qiagen DNeasy Blood Extraction Kit was used to extract genomic DNA from the blood cell samples. Receptors were amplified or captured by the immunoSEQ multiplex PCR assay. A mixture of 60 forward primers for TCR Vbeta segments and 13 reverse primers for TCR Jbeta segments was used in the multiplex PCR. A multiplex PCR assay on genomic DNA amplified the CDR3 region of rearranged TCR beta genes. The amplified TCR beta libraries were sequenced on the Illumina HiSeq System as 87-base-pair reads. The source study handled its data this way. A later analysis tallied some 79 million unique TCR beta chains across the 660 or so repertoires, and about 10 million of those chains were shared by two or more donors. Raw reads were error-corrected and collapsed into unique sequences by a nearest-neighbor algorithm in which closely related sequences were merged to remove PCR and sequencing errors. To assign V, D and J gene segments, CDR3 sequences were aligned to IMGT reference sequences. For a sequence to be retained, a match of at least six nucleotides was required to both a V gene segment and a J gene segment. Rearrangements were classified as productive when the CDR3 lacked stop codons and remained in frame with V and J, and all other rearrangements were classified as non-productive. Following IMGT convention, CDR3 was defined as the stretch from the second conserved V-encoded cysteine up to the conserved J-encoded phenylalanine. The earlier analysis of around 640 of the donors excluded sequences that lacked an unambiguous match to a single V gene segment. An earlier analysis of fewer than 750 of the donors classified V segments as functional when productive rearrangements were above 56.7% and as segregating when the standard deviation between donors was above 5%. To diagnose cytomegalovirus status from the catalog of TCR beta chain sequences, a statistical classification framework was built. In a later analysis, TCR nucleotide sequences were compared against IMGT/GENE-DB human TR gene sequences so that V and J genes could be assigned. In a later analysis, CDR3 sequences and most-parsimonious VDJ recombination scenarios were assigned using the TCRdist pipeline. A later analysis defined each TCR beta chain by its CDR3 amino acid sequence plus V-gene family, and excluded reads lacking a unique V-gene family. To address suspected cross-contamination and a sequencing artifact, a later analysis removed some 620 highly shared, low-generation-probability nucleotide sequences. In a later analysis, a clonal expansion index was calculated for each public chain from normalized within-repertoire ranks of inferred template counts. Generation probabilities in a later analysis came from a VDJ recombination model fitted to out-of-frame rearrangements, and those results were checked against IGoR. In a later analysis, hypergeometric tests were used to score TCR-TCR, TCR-HLA and TCR-CMV co-occurrence, with a repertoire-size bias correction applied to TCR pairs. A later analysis estimated false discovery rates by permuting HLA or CMV assignments 20 times. In a later analysis, co-occurring TCRs were grouped using DBSCAN, with TCRdist sequence similarity added in when clustering inside HLA-allele-positive subsets. For co-occurrence clustering, repertoires with fewer than 30,000 or more than 120,000 public chains were excluded, along with a handful of repertoires with anomalous nucleotide sharing. TCRdb mirrors the immuneACCESS table, restricted to in-frame sequences. Some clones are absent from its copies; in checked studies, under half trace to an unresolved V gene, and the reason for the others is unknown. V, J and clone size derive from that table, while D and trimming were established from the DNA sequence. This sample holds some 100,000 clones; more than 65% were observed only once. In total, the top ten clones hold 4.5% to 5% of the sample.

The data belong to a study of cytomegalovirus exposure and HLA in healthy donors (dated by TCRdb to the late 2010s). Study-wide context: In an earlier analysis of 587 of the donors, under 300 Gb of sequence data and 117 million unique TCR beta sequences from 180 million or so T cells were reported. In addition to the first cohort of 650 to 750 subjects, a separate validation cohort of approximately 110 different subjects was used. Donor age, sex, ethnicity and CMV serostatus were compiled alongside the repertoire data. An earlier analysis of 587 of the donors used high-throughput TCR beta sequencing to judge whether each TCR beta V gene segment behaved as functional or pseudogenic. The T cell repertoires of some 700 subjects were profiled by immunosequencing and related to cytomegalovirus serostatus. The number of typed donors differed by locus: about 620-640 for A, B, C, DRB1 and DQB1; 500 to 550 for DQA1; approximately 600 for DPA1; and about 450 for DPB1. In the later analysis, no new phenotypic data were used to find candidate immune exposures; instead, reliance was placed on TCR beta sequences and their occurrence across donors. The study combined high-throughput TCR immunosequencing, statistical association of individual TCRs with disease status, and machine learning to predict cytomegalovirus infection status. On average, 235,054 unique TCR beta nucleotide sequences were sequenced per donor among some 430 genotyped donors of the cohort, with roughly 18% of those sequences being non-productive. Roughly 5 DR-DQ haplotypes were handled as single units for association and clustering because linkage in the cohort was strong. The aim of the study was to test whether cataloging public T cell receptors could identify signatures of past pathogen exposure. Both class I and class II loci were covered by HLA typing, at four-digit resolution. All discovery cohort repertoires had been generated using a single sequencing platform. In a later analysis, previously published TCR beta repertoires from fewer than 750 donors were re-analyzed and high-resolution HLA genotyping was added so that TCR occurrence patterns could be studied. Of the 398 genotyped donors, 65% to 90% fell in the genetic ancestry cluster associated with self-reported Caucasian donors. An early release that covered some 630 HLA-typed donors contained approximately 300 gigabases of sequencing data and tens of millions of unique TCR sequences. In a later genetic analysis, genome-wide SNP genotypes for about 65% of the roughly 700 donors were used, and that subset was treated as a discovery cohort.

Overall study results and their limits: When HLA alleles, especially DR and DQ, strongly co-occurred, attributing TCR associations to individual alleles was difficult. According to a later analysis, most CMV-associated TCR beta chains appeared to be HLA-restricted, and the HLA associations seemed to be driven largely by CMV exposure. A later genetic analysis associated a missense DCLRE1C variant with V-gene and J-gene trimming of TCR beta chains, and an independent cohort replicated the association. A further reported finding was that TCR beta sequences accurately predicted the HLA-A and HLA-B alleles for most subjects in the first cohort. In this cohort, only TCR beta chains were sequenced, and detectable features were limited by the absence of alpha or paired-chain data. Linkage disequilibrium might explain the correlated functional status among segregating V segments, but an unknown experimental factor could not be excluded. Because HLA typing was unavailable for some donors at each locus, only the typed subset was used in association tests. The classifier was reported to diagnose cytomegalovirus status with high specificity and sensitivity in both the original and validation cohorts. Across donors, most TCR sequences were observed very rarely, whereas some public TCRs were present in many individuals. A later analysis found that HLA-associated TCR beta chains were more clonally expanded and had lower generation probabilities than equally common non-associated chains. In a later analysis, the rate of TCR association differed among HLA loci, with DRB1 alleles having the most associated TCRs and HLA-C alleles having the fewest. The authors suggested that the approach could potentially be extended to other disease states and immunological phenotypes. In vitro tests confirmed that three of the cytomegalovirus-associated TCR beta chains recognize cytomegalovirus antigens. Roughly uniform sequencing depth across donors was assumed in presence/absence analyses, although this assumption may not hold. A group of highly shared sequence variants was considered likely to be a technical artifact of the sequencing pipeline. A later genetic analysis reported fewer N-insertions in productive TCRs among donors in an Asian-associated ancestry cluster than the roughly 700-donor mean. Broadly in line with IMGT annotations, most TCR beta V segments showed up in productive rearrangements about 90% or about 30% of the time in an earlier analysis of around 550 of the donors. Because counts were too low, roughly 18 rarely observed V segments, including chromosome 9 orphons, were left out of the earlier analysis of over 550 of the donors. For the cohort, immune exposure information was limited to CMV serostatus. At a false discovery rate of 0.05, a later analysis linked some 17,000 TCR beta sequences to specific HLA alleles. Some IMGT-functional V segments, including TRBV6-2 and TRBV6-3, could not be distinguished by the 87-base-pair reads and were therefore excluded. A total of 150 to 200 TCR beta chains were listed by the study as associated with cytomegalovirus. According to a later analysis, parvovirus B19, influenza, CMV and Epstein-Barr virus appeared linked to several top co-occurrence clusters.

V loses 7 bases, J loses 2 bases, and the germline ends lie 12 bases apart. The CDR3 has 13 amino acids, counting the end cysteine and phenylalanine. The DNA shown is the 39-base CDR3, in frame from base 1. As encoded in the germline V gene, CDR1 is MDHEN while CDR2 is SYDVKM. The chain links TRBV28 with TRBJ2-7; matching of 5 bases hints at TRBD1 as the D gene. The sample taken for sequencing was PBMCs. The TCR was taken from a woman aged 18 to 35 in good health and CMV-seropositive. The CDR3 region has the sequence CASKVTGTYEQYF. The DNA sequence follows: TGTGCCAGCAAGGTCACAGGAACCTACGAGCAGTACTTC.